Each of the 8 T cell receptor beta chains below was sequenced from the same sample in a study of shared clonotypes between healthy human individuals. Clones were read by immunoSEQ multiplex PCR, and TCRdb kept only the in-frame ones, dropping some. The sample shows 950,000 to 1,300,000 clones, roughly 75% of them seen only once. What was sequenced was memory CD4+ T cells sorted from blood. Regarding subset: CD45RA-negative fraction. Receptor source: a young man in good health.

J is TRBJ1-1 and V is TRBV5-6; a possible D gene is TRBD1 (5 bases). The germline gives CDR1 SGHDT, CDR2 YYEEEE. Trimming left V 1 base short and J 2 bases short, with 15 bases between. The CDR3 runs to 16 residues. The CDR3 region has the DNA TGTGCCAGCAGCTTGACTAGGGGAAGAGACAACACTGAAGCTTTCTTT. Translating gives CASSLTRGRDNTEAFF.

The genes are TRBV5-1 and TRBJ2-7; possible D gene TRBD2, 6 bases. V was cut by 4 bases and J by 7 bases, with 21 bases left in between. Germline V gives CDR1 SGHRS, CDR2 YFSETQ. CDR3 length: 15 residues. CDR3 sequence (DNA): TGCGCCAGCAGCCCTACAATGGGGATCAGCGGGGAGCAGTACTTC. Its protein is CASSPTMGISGEQYF.

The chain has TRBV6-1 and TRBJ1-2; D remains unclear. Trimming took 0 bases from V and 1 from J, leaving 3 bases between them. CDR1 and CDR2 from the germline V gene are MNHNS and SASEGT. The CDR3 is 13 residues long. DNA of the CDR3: TGTGCCAGCAGTGAAGCGTATAACTATGGCTACACCTTC. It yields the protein CASSEAYNYGYTF.

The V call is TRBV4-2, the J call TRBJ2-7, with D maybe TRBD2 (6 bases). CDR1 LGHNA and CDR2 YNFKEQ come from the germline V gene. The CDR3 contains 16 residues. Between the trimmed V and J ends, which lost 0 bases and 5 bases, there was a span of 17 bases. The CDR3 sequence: CASSQDKAGTPHEQYF. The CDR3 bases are TGTGCCAGCAGCCAAGATAAGGCGGGGACTCCCCACGAGCAGTACTTC.

CDR3 bases: TGTGCCAGTAGGGGGACAGGGACGAATTCACCCCTCCACTTT. Its protein product is CASRGTGTNSPLHF. The chain has TRBV19 and TRBJ1-6; 9 positions agree with TRBD1. This CDR3 has 14 residues. Germline V lookup: CDR1 LNHDA, CDR2 SQIVND (reference sequence). V shed 6 bases, J shed 7 bases, and the junction held 4 bases outside the gene matches.

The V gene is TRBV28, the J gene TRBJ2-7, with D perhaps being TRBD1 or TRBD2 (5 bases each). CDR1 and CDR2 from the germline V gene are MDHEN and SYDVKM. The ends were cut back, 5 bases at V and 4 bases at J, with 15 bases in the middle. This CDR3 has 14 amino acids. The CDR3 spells CASSTWDQRYEQYF. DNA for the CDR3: TGTGCCAGCAGTACCTGGGACCAGAGGTACGAGCAGTACTTC.

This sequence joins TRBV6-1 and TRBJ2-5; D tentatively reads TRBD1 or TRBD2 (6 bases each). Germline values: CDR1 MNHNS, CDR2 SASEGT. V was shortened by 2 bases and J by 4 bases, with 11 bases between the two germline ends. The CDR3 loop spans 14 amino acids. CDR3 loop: CASSERGVVETQYF. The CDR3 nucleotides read TGTGCCAGCAGTGAAAGGGGGGTTGTAGAGACCCAGTACTTC.

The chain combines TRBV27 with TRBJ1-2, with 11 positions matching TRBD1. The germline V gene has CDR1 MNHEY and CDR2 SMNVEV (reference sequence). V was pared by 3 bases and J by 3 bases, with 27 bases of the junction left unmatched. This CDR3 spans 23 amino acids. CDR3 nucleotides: TGTGCCAGCAGTTTGAGATCGGATGCCCTCTTTAGGACAGGGGGCAGGAGGGACTATGGCTACACCTTC. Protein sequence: CASSLRSDALFRTGGRRDYGYTF.